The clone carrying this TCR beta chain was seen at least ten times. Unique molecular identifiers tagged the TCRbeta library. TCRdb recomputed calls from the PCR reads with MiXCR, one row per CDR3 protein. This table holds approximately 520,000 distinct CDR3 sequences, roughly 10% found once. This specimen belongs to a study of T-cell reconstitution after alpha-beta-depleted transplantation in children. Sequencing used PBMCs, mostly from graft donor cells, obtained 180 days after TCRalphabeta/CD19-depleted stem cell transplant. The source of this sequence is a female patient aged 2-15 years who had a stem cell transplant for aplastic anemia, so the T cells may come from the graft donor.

CDR3 protein: CASSPQGRETQYF. CDR3 DNA sequence: TGTGCCAGCTCACCACAGGGGCGGGAGACCCAGTACTTC. The chain joins TRBV18 to TRBJ2-5, with D tentatively TRBD1 (5 bases). Per germline, CDR1 KGHSH and CDR2 LQKENI. The CDR3 has 13 amino acids. Trimming took 1 base from V and 5 from J, leaving 8 bases between them.